Listed below are T cell receptor beta chains from one sample, sequenced in a study of cytomegalovirus exposure and HLA in healthy donors. Produced via immunoSEQ multiplex PCR; TCRdb's table is partial and in-frame only. Of some 200,000 clones in the sample, 76% were seen once. Sequenced material: PBMCs. The source of these receptors is a man aged 18-30 years in good health and CMV-seronegative. CDR3s include the opening cysteine and the closing phenylalanine or tryptophan.

v_call cdr3_aa
TRBV5-6 CASSLPKRTTDTQYF
TRBV28 CASSTNRVSGANVLTF
TRBV4-1 CASSPPGSYEQYF
TRBV28 CASTQGGASSYEQYF
TRBV7-9 CASSSRDSNYEQYF
TRBV29-1 CSVRTGGDQPQHF
TRBV12-5 CASGLALAGFNEQFF
TRBV7-2 CASSTNSWGYTF
TRBV11-2 CASRFQGPGELFF
TRBV4-2 CASSPRGGRDTQYF
TRBV28 CASSPHSNSPLHF
TRBV18 CASSSTTPISYEQYF
TRBV28 CASSPGTGGLYGYTF
TRBV11-2 CASSPYRDYGYTF
TRBV19 CASSIGTGGAQYF
TRBV29-1 CSVRQLLNTEAFF
TRBV11-3 CASSLSSGRKGTQYF
TRBV5-1 CASSLQGFTYEQYF
TRBV19 CASSVTGAQETQYF
TRBV30 CAWSLNNYGYTF
TRBV7-2 CASSLPLFASGTSNEQFF
TRBV30 CAWSTVQVYVYEQYF
TRBV6-5 CASSFYRVETQYF
TRBV6-5 CASRVAGMAFF
TRBV30 CAWSVRLTSGTEAFF
TRBV29-1 CSVARGGDTEAFF
TRBV14 CASSQSGRSIYEQYF
TRBV18 CASSPGTGRVDTEAFF
TRBV15 CATSSASGRLQETQYF
TRBV4-1 CASSQSRGSNYGYTF
TRBV7-3 CASSLTARYEQFF
TRBV5-8 CASTHTNTRQETQYF
TRBV9 CASSYRVANTEAFF
TRBV7-9 CASSLISNEQFF
TRBV9 CASSAQADTQYF
TRBV7-8 CASSPLAGADTQYF
TRBV6-5 CASSYLRGRGNEQFF
TRBV7-9 CASSLGPRGSRDTEAFF
TRBV18 CASSPQRRGGTGELFF
TRBV15 CATSRDGQANTEAFF
TRBV5-1 CASSLEGGRVGQPQHF